Listed below are T cell receptor beta chains from one sample, sequenced in a study of blood T cell repertoires in COVID-19. This table comes from immunoSEQ multiplex PCR, and its TCRdb copy is limited to in-frame clones, with some not included. The sample has 95,000 or so clones; 79% are singletons. The sample consisted of peripheral blood. Source of these receptors: an elderly woman with active or convalescent COVID-19. Each CDR3 is given with its conserved first and last residue. The order of the fields is V gene, clone size, D gene, J gene, CDR3 protein, CDR3 DNA. A D gene is named only where the DNA matches it firmly. Size tells how often a clone was seen (once, few, many) or the class of an expanded clone, and some rows leave it out.

TRBV5-1	NA	TRBD2	TRBJ2-1	CASSLAGGMYEQFF	TGTGCCAGTTCTCTAGCGGGAGGGATGTATGAGCAGTTCTTC
TRBV30	NA	TRBD1	TRBJ1-1	CAWEAGGLNTEAFF	TGTGCCTGGGAAGCAGGGGGCTTGAACACTGAAGCTTTCTTT
TRBV2	NA	TRBD2	TRBJ2-1	CASSEGGGTNNEQFF	TGTGCCAGCAGTGAAGGGGGGGGAACGAACAATGAGCAGTTCTTC
TRBV13	once	TRBD1	TRBJ1-4	CASSLTGTGDEKLFF	TGTGCCAGCAGCCTAACCGGGACAGGGGACGAAAAACTGTTTTTT
TRBV6-5	few	NA	TRBJ2-2	CASTPRDTNTGELFF	TGTGCCAGCACACCCCGGGATACGAACACCGGGGAGCTGTTTTTT
TRBV27	NA	TRBD1	TRBJ1-4	CASSLRRGQGLVGKLFF	TGTGCCAGCAGTTTAAGGAGGGGACAGGGACTAGTAGGAAAACTGTTTTTT
TRBV9	NA	NA	TRBJ2-1	CASTIGTTYNEQFF	TGTGCCAGCACCATAGGGACAACCTACAATGAGCAGTTCTTC
TRBV29-1	once	TRBD1	TRBJ2-3	CSVPSQGALDTQYF	TGCAGCGTCCCCAGCCAGGGGGCGTTAGATACGCAGTATTTT
TRBV2	NA	TRBD1	TRBJ1-1	CATSTGVNTEAFF	TGTGCCACCTCGACAGGGGTAAACACTGAAGCTTTCTTT
TRBV7-2	once	TRBD2	TRBJ2-3	CASSLVASGRVLTQYF	TGTGCCAGCAGCTTAGTGGCTAGCGGGAGGGTTCTCACGCAGTATTTT
TRBV27	NA	NA	TRBJ1-2	CASSFKRTYNIYGYTF	TGTGCCAGCAGTTTTAAGCGAACCTACAACATTTATGGCTACACCTTC
TRBV11-2	NA	NA	TRBJ2-7	CASSPRPRTATTSYEQYF	TGTGCCAGCAGTCCTCGCCCTAGGACAGCTACAACCTCCTACGAGCAGTACTTC
TRBV3-1/TRBV3-2	NA	NA	TRBJ2-2	CASRIIGGSGELFF	TGTGCCAGCAGAATAATTGGGGGGAGCGGGGAGCTGTTTTTT
TRBV28	NA	TRBD1	TRBJ2-5	CASSFWTGNGGQETQYF	TGTGCCAGCAGTTTCTGGACAGGAAATGGGGGCCAAGAGACCCAGTACTTC
TRBV6-4	few	TRBD2	TRBJ2-1	CASSDSMELAGDNEQFF	TGTGCCAGCAGTGACTCGATGGAACTAGCGGGGGACAATGAGCAGTTCTTC
TRBV5-1	NA	NA	TRBJ1-1	CASSLAGILNTEAFF	TGTGCCAGCAGCTTGGCGGGGATATTGAACACTGAAGCTTTCTTT
TRBV20-1	NA	TRBD1	TRBJ2-7	CSARGNRGNYF	TGCAGTGCTAGGGGTAACAGGGGGAACTACTTC
TRBV4-1	NA	NA	TRBJ1-3	CASTPGGLSGNTIYF	TGCGCCAGCACCCCCGGCGGCCTCTCTGGAAACACCATATATTTT
TRBV27	once	TRBD2	TRBJ2-1	CASSPRTRNEQFF	TGTGCCAGCAGTCCCCGGACTAGGAATGAGCAGTTCTTC
TRBV2	NA	TRBD1	TRBJ1-4	CASREVQGKANEKLFF	TGTGCCAGCAGGGAGGTACAGGGGAAGGCTAATGAAAAACTGTTTTTT
TRBV6-4	NA	NA	TRBJ1-3	CASSDGEVMTGNTIYF	TGTGCCAGCAGTGACGGGGAGGTAATGACTGGAAACACCATATATTTT
TRBV7-2	NA	TRBD2	TRBJ2-5	CASSSSGRVETQYF	TGTGCCAGCAGCTCTAGCGGGAGGGTGGAGACCCAGTACTTC
TRBV30	NA	TRBD2	TRBJ2-5	CAWGTWETSGDQETQYF	TGTGCCTGGGGAACGTGGGAGACTAGCGGAGATCAAGAGACCCAGTACTTC
TRBV5-6	NA	NA	TRBJ1-1	CASSLEGAGSDTEAFF	TGTGCCAGCAGCTTGGAAGGGGCAGGGTCGGACACTGAAGCTTTCTTT
TRBV7-9	NA	NA	TRBJ1-4	CASSFPGGNEKLFF	TGTGCCAGCAGCTTCCCCGGGGGTAATGAAAAACTGTTTTTT
TRBV10-3	once	NA	TRBJ2-7	CAITHDGSYEQYF	TGTGCCATCACCCACGACGGGTCCTACGAGCAGTACTTC
TRBV20-1	NA	NA	TRBJ1-2	CSASSPGRRGYTF	TGCAGTGCTAGTTCTCCAGGGAGGAGAGGCTACACCTTC
TRBV5-5	NA	TRBD2	TRBJ2-3	CASSGLAGSTDTQYF	TGTGCCAGCAGTGGACTAGCGGGAAGTACGGATACGCAGTATTTT
TRBV5-1	NA	TRBD2	TRBJ2-1	CASSLGREGSPSLQDEQFF	TGCGCCAGCAGCTTGGGGCGGGAGGGCAGCCCAAGCTTGCAGGATGAGCAGTTCTTC
TRBV28	NA	TRBD2	TRBJ2-5	CASSLGAGNLQETQYF	TGTGCCAGCAGTTTAGGAGCGGGAAACTTACAAGAGACCCAGTACTTC
TRBV6-5	NA	NA	TRBJ1-6	CASRGQPTLNSPLHF	TGTGCCAGCAGAGGACAGCCGACTTTAAATTCACCCCTCCACTTT
TRBV5-4	NA	TRBD1	TRBJ1-1	CASSHRTGVNTEAFF	TGTGCCAGCAGCCACCGGACAGGAGTGAACACTGAAGCTTTCTTT
TRBV2	once	NA	TRBJ2-5	CASSAGLQETQYF	TGTGCCAGCAGCGCTGGACTGCAAGAGACCCAGTACTTC
TRBV7-2	NA	NA	TRBJ1-3	CASSSRQGGNTIYF	TGTGCCAGCAGCTCTCGGCAGGGCGGAAACACCATATATTTT
TRBV6-2/TRBV6-3	NA	TRBD1	TRBJ1-2	CASSPHGGRGRESGYTF	TGTGCCAGCAGCCCTCATGGAGGAAGGGGGCGCGAGAGTGGCTACACCTTC
TRBV11-2	NA	NA	TRBJ1-3	CASSPFSDRLSGNTIYF	TGTGCCAGCAGCCCATTCTCCGACAGGCTCTCTGGAAACACCATATATTTT
TRBV9	NA	TRBD1	TRBJ1-5	CASSLGQKDQPQHF	TGTGCCAGCAGCCTGGGACAGAAGGATCAGCCCCAGCATTTT
TRBV6-2/TRBV6-3	NA	NA	TRBJ2-7	CASSYSRYYEQYF	TGTGCCAGCAGTTACTCGAGGTACTACGAGCAGTACTTC
TRBV21-1	NA	NA	TRBJ2-7	CASSSRTSGYEQYF	TGTGCCAGCAGCTCCCGGACTAGTGGGTACGAGCAGTACTTC
TRBV6-2/TRBV6-3	NA	NA	TRBJ1-2	CASSNQIYGYTF	TGTGCCAGCAGCAATCAAATCTATGGCTACACCTTC
TRBV2	NA	NA	TRBJ1-1	CASRFQVVGTEAFF	TGTGCCAGCAGGTTCCAGGTGGTGGGCACTGAAGCTTTCTTT
TRBV29-1	once	NA	TRBJ1-2	CSTTDRGRGYTF	TGCAGCACTACCGACCGGGGTCGGGGCTACACCTTC
TRBV4-3	few	NA	TRBJ2-1	CASSQEGGLLYNEQFF	TGCGCCAGCAGCCAAGAGGGCGGACTACTATACAATGAGCAGTTCTTC
TRBV9	NA	NA	TRBJ2-7	CASSEGPQVGLSSYEQYF	TGTGCCAGCAGCGAGGGGCCCCAGGTCGGGTTGAGCTCCTACGAGCAGTACTTC
TRBV14	NA	NA	TRBJ2-1	CASGGPLRNEQFF	TGTGCCAGCGGTGGTCCCCTCCGGAATGAGCAGTTCTTC
TRBV2	many	TRBD1	TRBJ1-6	CASTWDRHRSYNSPLHF	TGTGCCAGCACCTGGGACAGGCATCGCTCCTATAATTCACCCCTCCACTTT
TRBV2	NA	NA	TRBJ2-7	CASSFLGGGYEQYF	TGTGCCAGCAGTTTCTTGGGAGGGGGCTACGAGCAGTACTTC
TRBV19	NA	NA	TRBJ1-1	CAIGNRGDTEAFF	TGTGCCATAGGGAATCGGGGGGACACTGAAGCTTTCTTT
TRBV19	NA	TRBD1	TRBJ1-5	CASSNRGQGAGQPQHF	TGTGCCAGTAGTAACCGCGGACAGGGGGCCGGTCAGCCCCAGCATTTT
TRBV6-7	NA	TRBD1	TRBJ2-2	CASSYSIPGGVGTGELFF	TGTGCCAGCAGTTACTCGATCCCAGGGGGCGTCGGCACCGGGGAGCTGTTTTTT
TRBV15	NA	TRBD2	TRBJ2-1	CATSIEAGGGNEQFF	TGTGCCACCAGCATCGAAGCGGGAGGGGGGAATGAGCAGTTCTTC
TRBV25-1	NA	NA	TRBJ2-2	CASGGRAKSGELFF	TGTGCCAGCGGCGGGCGGGCAAAGTCCGGGGAGCTGTTTTTT
TRBV7-9	NA	TRBD2	TRBJ2-2	CASSLAAGGRRYTGELFF	TGTGCCAGCAGCTTAGCGGCTGGCGGGAGGCGTTACACCGGGGAGCTGTTTTTT